The 17 T cell receptor beta chains listed next were all sequenced from one sample in a study of control samples from healthy donors and cancer patients. This table comes from immunoSEQ multiplex PCR, and its TCRdb copy is limited to in-frame clones, with some not included. This table holds approximately 130,000 clones, roughly 87% found once. Sequences were obtained from blood. The receptors were sampled from a man aged 35-49 years in good health.

The chain has TRBV7-8 and TRBJ1-5; D possibly corresponds to TRBD1 (5 bases). V was trimmed by 1 base and J by 7 bases, leaving 11 bases between them. CDR3 length: 14 residues. CDR1 and CDR2 (germline): SGHVS, FQNEAQ. CDR3 region: CASSLEQGGQPQHF. The CDR3 bases are TGTGCCAGCAGCTTAGAGCAGGGAGGGCAGCCCCAGCATTTT.

V usage is TRBV21-1 and J usage is TRBJ2-7; no DNA check was done on the table's D call, TRBD1. TRBV21-1 corresponds to a pseudogene. The CDR3 sequence is 15 residues long. CDR3 residues: CASSKAPGRTYEQYF. The DNA for the CDR3 is TGTGCCAGCAGCAAAGCGCCAGGGCGTACCTACGAGCAGTACTTC.

The V and J genes are TRBV11-3 and TRBJ2-7, with D tentatively TRBD2 (5 bases). The CDR3 is made up of 12 amino acids. V lost 4 bases, J lost 8 bases, and 12 bases lay in between. Looked up from germline, CDR1 is SGHNT and CDR2 is YENEEA. The CDR3 DNA sequence: TGTGCCAGCAGCTCCCCTGCGGGTAAGCAGTACTTC. This codes for CASSSPAGKQYF.

This CDR3 is CASRGRAIYEQYF. Written as DNA, the CDR3 is TGTGCCAGCAGGGGGAGGGCGATCTACGAGCAGTACTTC. The J gene is TRBJ2-7, the V gene TRBV5-6; 7 bases fit TRBD2. The J segment lost 3 bases and the V segment lost 5 bases, leaving 5 bases of the junction unmatched. The V gene's germline CDR1 is SGHDT and CDR2 YYEEEE. The CDR3 spans 13 residues.

This clone was observed a few times. The chain combines TRBV11-3 with TRBJ1-4; perhaps TRBD1 as D (5 bases). The CDR3 extends over 16 amino acids. The germline gives CDR1 SGHNT, CDR2 YENEEA. Trimming left V 2 bases short and J 0 bases short, with 10 bases between. In DNA, the CDR3 is TGTGCCAGCAGCTTATTTTCACAGGCAACTAATGAAAAACTGTTTTTT. It translates to CASSLFSQATNEKLFF.

The chain has TRBV15 and TRBJ2-5, with TRBD1 identical over 9 bases. CDR3 length: 18 amino acids. V was clipped by 0 bases and J by 5 bases; unmatched bases: 13. The germline CDR1 and CDR2 sequences are LNHNV and YYDKDF (reference sequence). CDR3 DNA: TGTGCCACCAGCAGAGATAGGAGGGGACAGGGATCCTGGGAGACCCAGTACTTC. It specifies CATSRDRRGQGSWETQYF.

This chain uses TRBV18 with TRBJ1-4; no clear D gene. Germline V gives CDR1 KGHSH, CDR2 LQKENI. The germline V and J ends were trimmed by 3 bases and 1 base, with 9 bases remaining between them. The CDR3 is 15 amino acids. DNA of the CDR3: TGTGCCAGCTCACCTTTCGGGGTAACTAATGAAAAACTGTTTTTT. Translated: CASSPFGVTNEKLFF.

Notes on this clone: The DNA is omitted, as the CDR3 cannot be located on it reliably, and the CDR3 follows TCRdb's listing. The gene calls are TRBV19 and TRBJ2-2. Germline CDR1 and CDR2: LNHDA and SQIVND (reference sequence). The CDR3 extends over 15 residues, inclusive of both ends. CDR3 region: CATALPRFGAGELFF.

The chain links TRBV3-1 (or the pseudogene TRBV3-2) to TRBJ2-3; 8 nucleotides align to TRBD2. Germline loops: CDR1 LGHDT, CDR2 YNNKEL (reference sequence). The CDR3 runs to 17 residues. V lost 0 bases to trimming and J lost 2 bases; unmatched junction nucleotides: 7. CDR3 sequence (DNA): TGTGCCAGCAGCCAAGAGTGGGCTAGCGGGTACACAGATACGCAGTATTTT. It specifies CASSQEWASGYTDTQYF.

The genes are TRBV6-5 and TRBJ1-6; D gene ambiguous. Germline V gene lookup returns CDR1 MNHEY and CDR2 SVGAGI. V was trimmed by 5 bases and J by 10 bases, leaving 15 bases between them. This CDR3 is 14 amino acids long. The CDR3 spells CASSKWRVGSPLHF. DNA for the CDR3: TGTGCCAGCAGTAAATGGAGGGTGGGCTCACCCCTCCACTTT.

The chain uses TRBV10-1 and TRBJ1-5; the D is unclear. The CDR3 covers 9 residues. V was cut by 6 bases and J by 8 bases, with 2 bases left in between. Per germline, CDR1 WNHNN and CDR2 SYGVQD (reference sequence). CDR3 loop: CASREPQHF. CDR3 nucleotide sequence: TGCGCCAGCAGGGAGCCCCAGCATTTT.

This chain connects TRBV13 to TRBJ1-2; D call uncertain. This CDR3 region has 14 residues. V lost 5 bases and J lost 3, with 13 bases in between. CDR1 is PRHDT and CDR2 is FYEKMQ in the germline V gene (reference sequence). The CDR3 DNA sequence: TGTGCCAGCAGCCCTGGACTCCCCGACTATGGCTACACCTTC. Translated: CASSPGLPDYGYTF. Complete variable domain (other parts from reference TRBV13 and TRBJ1-2): AAGVIQSPRHLIKEKRETATLKCYPIPRHDTVYWYQQGPGQDPQFLISFYEKMQSDKGSIPDRFSAQQFSDYHSELNMSSLELGDSALYFCASSPGLPDYGYTFGSGTRLTVV.

This chain joins TRBV6-1 and TRBJ1-1; D gene ambiguous. This CDR3 region has 13 residues. Germline CDR1 is MNHNS and CDR2 is SASEGT. Between the trimmed V and J ends, which lost 2 bases and 1 base, there was a span of 5 bases. CDR3 region: CASSERTNTEAFF. The CDR3 region has the DNA TGTGCCAGCAGTGAAAGGACGAACACTGAAGCTTTCTTT.

The table lists this clone with a few counts. The J gene is TRBJ2-3, the V gene TRBV5-1; 13 nucleotides match TRBD2. Unmatched junction bases numbered 4, after V lost 5 bases and J lost 4 bases. The CDR3 loop spans 15 amino acids. Per germline, CDR1 SGHRS and CDR2 YFSETQ. The CDR3 nucleotides read TGCGCCAGCAGTCGCGGGACTAGCGGGGCAGATACGCAGTATTTT. Translated, it gives CASSRGTSGADTQYF.

This chain uses TRBV10-3 with TRBJ1-5, with 8 bases fitting TRBD1. Per germline, CDR1 ENHRY and CDR2 SYGVKD. The ends lost 0 bases at V and 7 bases at J; junction bases unmatched: 14. The CDR3 loop spans 18 amino acids. The CDR3 protein is CAISESGGPDRVGQPQHF. The DNA for the CDR3 is TGTGCCATCAGTGAGTCGGGGGGTCCGGACAGGGTTGGCCAGCCCCAGCATTTT.

A single count supports this clone. V usage is TRBV5-1 and J usage is TRBJ1-4; D gene ambiguous. The CDR3 is 16 amino acids. The germline V gene has CDR1 SGHRS and CDR2 YFSETQ. V dropped 2 bases and J dropped 3 bases, with 14 bases sitting between them. CDR3 DNA: TGCGCCAGCAGCTTTTTAGGCGGGCCACCTAATGAAAAACTGTTTTTT. As protein: CASSFLGGPPNEKLFF. Filled out from reference TRBV5-1 and TRBJ1-4, the complete variable domain reads KAGVTQTPRYLIKTRGQQVTLSCSPISGHRSVSWYQQTPGQGLQFLFEYFSETQRNKGNFPGRFSGRQFSNSRSEMNVSTLELGDSALYLCASSFLGGPPNEKLFFGSGTQLSVL.

This clone was detected a few times. This chain uses TRBV27 with TRBJ1-4; D gene ambiguous. V lost 6 bases and J 10 bases, leaving 3 bases between the germline ends. Germline CDR1 and CDR2: MNHEY and SMNVEV (reference sequence). The CDR3 has 9 residues. CDR3 sequence: CASSGKLFF. In DNA, the CDR3 is TGTGCCAGCAGCGGAAAACTGTTTTTT.